These T cell receptor beta chains were read from a single sample in a study of blood T cell repertoires in COVID-19. Sequencing used immunoSEQ multiplex PCR; TCRdb keeps in-frame clones, though not all of them. Among 50,000 to 65,000 clones listed, approximately 84% were seen once. Sequencing was carried out using peripheral blood. Receptor source: a man aged 60 to 69 with COVID-19, enrolled during active disease. Each CDR3 is given with its conserved first and last residue. Each record gives: clone size, V gene, D gene, J gene, CDR3 DNA, CDR3 protein. The D gene is left open where the match is weak. Expanded clones are given a class, and other clones once, few, many or no size at all.

NA	TRBV5-1	NA	TRBJ1-2	TGCGCCAGCAGCTTGGGACAAAACTATGGCTACACCTTC	CASSLGQNYGYTF
NA	TRBV6-5	TRBD1	TRBJ1-1	TGTGCCAGCAGACCACCCGGGACAGGGGGTACTGAAGCTTTCTTT	CASRPPGTGGTEAFF
once	TRBV6-2/TRBV6-3	NA	TRBJ2-7	TGTGCCAGCAGCCCACTGTACAGGCCCTACGAGCAGTACTTC	CASSPLYRPYEQYF
NA	TRBV4-1	NA	TRBJ1-1	TGCGCCAGCAGCCAATGGGGGCAGGGACCCCGAGGAGCTTTCTTT	CASSQWGQGPRGAFF
once	TRBV28	NA	TRBJ2-7	TGTGCCAGCAGTTCTCCAGACGGAGGCTCCTACGAGCAGTACTTC	CASSSPDGGSYEQYF
medium-sized	TRBV29-1	NA	TRBJ1-2	TGCAGCGCTTTGGGGCAGACTAACTATGGCTACACCTTC	CSALGQTNYGYTF
NA	TRBV2	TRBD1	TRBJ1-5	TGTGCCACCTCAGTACAGGGGTATAGCAATCAGCCCCAGCATTTT	CATSVQGYSNQPQHF
NA	TRBV6-5	TRBD1	TRBJ2-5	TGTGCCAGCAGGGGACAGCCCAGGGAGACCCAGTACTTC	CASRGQPRETQYF
NA	TRBV24-1	TRBD1	TRBJ1-1	TGTGCCACCAGTGATCCCGGGACAGGGGCGGGCACTGAAGCTTTCTTT	CATSDPGTGAGTEAFF
NA	TRBV24-1	NA	TRBJ1-2	TGTGCCACCAGTGAATCGGACGGATCGACTACCTATTCGAGGGGCTACACCTTC	CATSESDGSTTYSRGYTF
NA	TRBV11-2	NA	TRBJ1-2	TGTGCCAGCAGTTCGAACTATGGCTACACCTTC	CASSSNYGYTF
NA	TRBV2	NA	TRBJ1-2	TGTGCCAGCAGTACCCCGGGACTGACTCCCTCCTACACCTTC	CASSTPGLTPSYTF
NA	TRBV5-4	TRBD1	TRBJ2-3	TGTGCCAGCAGCTTCGGACAGGCCACAGATACGCAGTATTTT	CASSFGQATDTQYF
few	TRBV3-1/TRBV3-2	NA	TRBJ1-5	TGTGCCAGCAGCCCCCAACCCTTCGGTCAGCCCCAGCATTTT	CASSPQPFGQPQHF
NA	TRBV28	NA	TRBJ1-2	TGTGCCAGTTCAGACAGCTATGGCTACACCTTC	CASSDSYGYTF
NA	TRBV6-1	TRBD1	TRBJ1-5	TGTGCCAGCAGTGAACACTCCGGCAGGGGGCTTGGGAATCAGCCCCAGCATTTT	CASSEHSGRGLGNQPQHF
NA	TRBV3-1/TRBV3-2	TRBD2	TRBJ2-5	TGTGCCAGCTCTGTTTTCGGGAGAACGGGACTAACTCAAGAGACCCAGTACTTC	CASSVFGRTGLTQETQYF
once	TRBV4-2	NA	TRBJ1-3	TGTGCCAGCAGCCAAGATAGCGGGGTGGGAAACACCATATATTTT	CASSQDSGVGNTIYF
NA	TRBV23-1	NA	TRBJ2-1	TGCGCCAGCAGTCAATGGGGCACGCCGCAGCTAACCTACAATGAGCAGTTCTTC	CASSQWGTPQLTYNEQFF
few	TRBV27	NA	TRBJ2-1	TGTGCCAGCAGTTTTTGGGCGGGGTCCAGCTCCTACAATGAGCAGTTCTTC	CASSFWAGSSSYNEQFF
NA	TRBV6-5	NA	TRBJ2-7	TGTGCCAGCAGAAGATCGACAGGTGGTGTCTACGAGCAGTACTTC	CASRRSTGGVYEQYF
NA	TRBV6-5	NA	TRBJ1-2	TGTGCCAGCAGATTACAGGGCTATGGCTACACCTTC	CASRLQGYGYTF
NA	TRBV7-9	NA	TRBJ1-3	TGTGCCAGCAGCTTACAACAGGGAAACACCATATATTTT	CASSLQQGNTIYF
NA	TRBV5-1	TRBD2	TRBJ2-2	TGCGCCAGCAGCTTGGCTAGCGGGGGCTGGGCCGGGGAGCTGTTTTTT	CASSLASGGWAGELFF
NA	TRBV27	NA	TRBJ1-5	TGTGCCAGCAGTTTATCGTGGGGGGGTAAGCCCCAGCATTTT	CASSLSWGGKPQHF
NA	TRBV7-9	NA	TRBJ1-2	TGTGCCAGCCAACAGATGGACTATGGCTACACCTTC	CASQQMDYGYTF
NA	TRBV7-9	TRBD2	TRBJ2-7	TGTGCCAGCGGGCATACCGGGACTAGCCGCTCCTACGAGCAGTACTTC	CASGHTGTSRSYEQYF
NA	TRBV19	TRBD1	TRBJ1-2	TGTGCCAGTAGTCCCGGGACAGGGACCGGCTACACCTTC	CASSPGTGTGYTF
NA	TRBV5-1	TRBD1	TRBJ2-4	TGCGCCAGCAGCCCACGACAGGGAATAGCCAAAAACATTCAGTACTTC	CASSPRQGIAKNIQYF
NA	TRBV7-3	TRBD2	TRBJ2-5	TGTGCCAGCAGCTCTAGCGGGAGTCTAGGAGAGACCCAGTACTTC	CASSSSGSLGETQYF
once	TRBV9	NA	TRBJ2-5	TGTGCCAGCAGCGTATGGTATATGGAGGGGGAGACCCAGTACTTC	CASSVWYMEGETQYF
NA	TRBV25-1	NA	TRBJ1-6	TGTGCCAGCAGTGTGAGCTCCTATAATTCACCCCTCCACTTT	CASSVSSYNSPLHF
NA	TRBV4-1	NA	TRBJ1-1	TGCGCCAGCAGCCAAGCCCCGCGACAGAGATCGAACACTGAAGCTTTCTTT	CASSQAPRQRSNTEAFF
NA	TRBV29-1	NA	TRBJ1-1	TGCAGCGTTAACGGTGAATACGCTGAAGCTTTCTTT	CSVNGEYAEAFF
NA	TRBV4-1	NA	TRBJ2-5	TGCGCCAGCAGCCAAGAACCCTCACTAGGAATAGGGGAGACCCAGTACTTC	CASSQEPSLGIGETQYF
few	TRBV28	NA	TRBJ1-3	TGTGCCAGCAGGGGAACAGGGATCGGAAACACCATATATTTT	CASRGTGIGNTIYF
few	TRBV6-5	NA	TRBJ1-1	TGTGCCAGCAGTTATTCTCCGGACACGAACACTGAAGCTTTCTTT	CASSYSPDTNTEAFF
NA	TRBV3-1/TRBV3-2	TRBD1	TRBJ2-1	TGTGCCAGCAGCCTCGGGACAGGGAGCTCCTACAATGAGCAGTTCTTC	CASSLGTGSSYNEQFF
NA	TRBV29-1	NA	TRBJ2-1	TGCAGCGGGTTTTGGACTTCCAATGAGCAGTTCTTC	CSGFWTSNEQFF
NA	TRBV7-3	TRBD2	TRBJ2-2	TGTGCCAGCAGCCCTATGGCGGGAGGGCCAAACACCGGGGAGCTGTTTTTT	CASSPMAGGPNTGELFF
few	TRBV7-9	NA	TRBJ2-1	TGTGCCAGCAGCTTAAGTCTTAGTCACGGTTCCTACAATGAGCAGTTCTTC	CASSLSLSHGSYNEQFF
NA	TRBV18	TRBD1	TRBJ2-7	TGTGCCAGCTCACGGGACAGTGAATCCTACGAGCAGTACTTC	CASSRDSESYEQYF
NA	TRBV28	NA	TRBJ1-2	TGTGCCAGCAGTTTTATGGACAAGAACTATGGCTACACCTTC	CASSFMDKNYGYTF
NA	TRBV1	NA	TRBJ2-2	TGCACCAGCAGCCAAGAGAGCGGGGCGCCGGCCGGGGAGCTGTTTTTT	CTSSQESGAPAGELFF
few	TRBV7-2	NA	TRBJ1-1	TGTGCCAGCAGCTTAGAACACCCGAACACTGAAGCTTTCTTT	CASSLEHPNTEAFF
NA	TRBV13	TRBD2	TRBJ2-3	TGTGCCAGCAGCTCAGACGTAGCGGGGGGCCCGGGAGGATCGCAGTATTTT	CASSSDVAGGPGGSQYF
NA	TRBV9	TRBD1	TRBJ2-2	TGTGCCAGCAGCGTAGACGGACAGGGGGCTGCCACCGGGGAGCTGTTTTTT	CASSVDGQGAATGELFF
NA	TRBV2	NA	TRBJ1-5	TGTGCCAGCAGGAAACAGGGTATCAGCAATCAGCCCCAGCATTTT	CASRKQGISNQPQHF
NA	TRBV12-5	NA	TRBJ2-7	TGTGCTAGTGCCAAGGGACAACAAAACTACGAGCAGTACTTC	CASAKGQQNYEQYF
once	TRBV11-2	TRBD1	TRBJ1-2	TGTGCCAGCAGCTTGACAGGGGCTGGCTACACCTTC	CASSLTGAGYTF
NA	TRBV5-5	NA	TRBJ1-2	TGTGCCAGCAGCCGGACTGGGGGGGTCTATGGCTACACCTTC	CASSRTGGVYGYTF